The 20 T cell receptor beta chains below were found in one sample sequenced in a study of T cell clonotyping in hematopoietic cell transplantation. Data came from immunoSEQ multiplex PCR; TCRdb stores just in-frame clones and leaves some out. The sample carries 27,000 or so clones, 90% to 97% recorded once. The sequencing sample was made of peripheral blood mononuclear cells. The receptors stem from a man aged 45 to 65 in good health. Some clones in this sample may be carry-over from other donors' samples.

V gene TRBV9 combines with J gene TRBJ1-4; TRBD1 agrees at 7 bases. V shed 4 bases, J shed 4 bases, and the junction held 4 bases outside the gene matches. CDR1 and CDR2 (germline): SGDLS, YYNGEE. CDR3 size: 14 residues. The CDR3 reads CASSQGQNNEKLFF. CDR3 DNA: TGTGCCAGCAGCCAGGGACAGAATAATGAAAAACTGTTTTTT.

The V call is TRBV19, the J call TRBJ1-1; 7 nucleotides align to TRBD1. With 5 bases clipped from V and 0 bases from J, the junction kept 6 bases outside the gene matches. In germline, CDR1 is LNHDA, CDR2 SQIVND (reference sequence). The CDR3 loop spans 15 amino acids. This CDR3 reads CASSPDRKMNTEAFF. The CDR3 region has the DNA TGTGCCAGTAGTCCGGACAGGAAAATGAACACTGAAGCTTTCTTT.

This clone was seen just once. Here the CDR3 reads CASSWGYGQGNQPQHF. The CDR3, as DNA: TGTGCCAGCAGCTGGGGATACGGACAGGGCAATCAGCCCCAGCATTTT. The gene calls are TRBV5-8 and TRBJ1-5; 7 bases line up with TRBD1. The CDR3 is 16 residues long. After removal of 3 bases from V and 2 bases from J, the junction contained 8 bases not matched to a gene. CDR1 SGHTS and CDR2 YDEGEE come from the germline V gene. Drawing the rest from reference TRBV5-8 and TRBJ1-5, the complete variable domain is EAGVTQSPTHLIKTRGQQATLRCSPISGHTSVYWYQQALGLGLQFLLWYDEGEERNRGNFPPRFSGRQFPNYSSELNVNALELEDSALYLCASSWGYGQGNQPQHFGDGTRLSIL.

This clone was picked up one time. The gene calls are TRBV29-1 and TRBJ1-3; weak D call: TRBD1 (6 bases). V dropped 6 bases and J dropped 1 base, with 10 bases sitting between them. CDR1 is SQVTM, CDR2 ANQGSEA, per germline. The CDR3 covers 13 residues. Here the CDR3 DNA reads TGCAGCGTAACAGGGTGGTCTGGAAACACCATATATTTT. Protein: CSVTGWSGNTIYF.

The J gene is TRBJ1-5, the V gene TRBV28, with 9 positions matching TRBD1. Trimming cost V 5 bases and J 5 bases; bases outside gene matches: 4. Per germline, CDR1 MDHEN and CDR2 SYDVKM. CDR3 length equals 14 residues. Written as DNA, the CDR3 is TGTGCCAGCAGTATTAGACAGGGGGATCAGCCCCAGCATTTT. It yields the protein CASSIRQGDQPQHF.

The chain combines TRBV4-3 with TRBJ2-7; D gene ambiguous. V shed 5 bases and J shed 3 bases, with 17 bases lying between them. Looked up from germline, CDR1 is LGHNA and CDR2 is YSLEER. The CDR3 sequence is 15 residues long. The CDR3: CASSMAVQPFYEQYF. The DNA of the CDR3 is TGCGCCAGCAGCATGGCAGTCCAGCCCTTCTACGAGCAGTACTTC.

The genes are TRBV6-1 and TRBJ1-5; D possibly corresponds to TRBD1 (5 bases). Trimming took off 2 bases at V and 7 bases at J, with 15 bases between the two ends. Germline V gene sequence: CDR1 MNHNS, CDR2 SASEGT. This CDR3 is built from 15 residues. The CDR3 reads CASSEQGYEGQPQHF. Written as DNA, the CDR3 is TGTGCCAGCAGTGAACAGGGTTACGAAGGGCAGCCCCAGCATTTT.

The chain couples TRBV30 to TRBJ1-5; the D is unclear. CDR3 length: 14 amino acids. V was trimmed by 3 bases and J by 3 bases, leaving 12 bases between them. CDR1 GTSNPN and CDR2 SVGIG come from the germline V gene (reference sequence). The CDR3 bases are TGTGCCTGGAGCTCCCCCCTAGCCAATCAGCCCCAGCATTTT. Protein product: CAWSSPLANQPQHF.

The chain carries TRBV28 and TRBJ1-2, with TRBD1 identical over 10 bases. The germline V gene encodes CDR1 MDHEN and CDR2 SYDVKM. V lost 6 bases, J lost 8 bases, and 6 bases stayed unmatched. CDR3 length: 13 amino acids. The CDR3 coding sequence is TGTGCCAGCAGCTGGACAGGGGGAGGAGGCTACACCTTC. Translating it yields CASSWTGGGGYTF.

The V call is TRBV23-1, the J call TRBJ1-2; 7 bases align to TRBD1. TRBV23-1 counts as an open reading frame of uncertain function. The ends lost 0 bases at V and 4 bases at J; junction bases unmatched: 5. The CDR3 loop spans 15 amino acids. The CDR3 DNA sequence: TGCGCCAGCAGTCAATCGTCAGGGGGAAGCTATGGCTACACCTTC. Its translation is CASSQSSGGSYGYTF.

This chain links TRBV6-6 with TRBJ2-5; the D gene is possibly TRBD1 (6 bases). The V gene's germline CDR1 is MNHNY and CDR2 SVGAGI (reference sequence). The V end was cut by 5 bases, the J end by 4 bases, with 20 bases between. The CDR3 is 16 residues long. The CDR3 nucleotides are TGTGCCAGCAGTCTCACCGGACAGTACGTAAGAGAGACCCAGTACTTC. Its protein is CASSLTGQYVRETQYF.

CDR3 in amino acids: CASSLLAGAEAFF. In DNA, the CDR3 is TGTGCCAGCAGCTTATTAGCCGGGGCTGAAGCTTTCTTT. The chain couples TRBV7-2 to TRBJ1-1; no firm D call. Germline lookup yields CDR1 SGHTA and CDR2 FQGNSA. V lost 2 bases to trimming and J lost 6 bases, with 10 bases between them. The CDR3 is 13 amino acids.

The chain uses TRBV30 and TRBJ2-7, with D perhaps TRBD1 (6 bases). CDR1 GTSNPN and CDR2 SVGIG come from the germline V gene (reference sequence). CDR3 length: 12 residues. The ends were cut back, 2 bases at V and 10 bases at J, with 15 bases in the middle. CDR3: CAWSPDHRAQYF. The CDR3 DNA follows: TGTGCCTGGAGTCCCGATCACAGGGCCCAGTACTTC.

This clone came up a few times. The chain couples TRBV4-2 to TRBJ2-6; D gene unclear. Trimming shortened V by 0 bases and J by 0 bases, and 6 bases separated the two germline ends. In germline, CDR1 is LGHNA, CDR2 YNFKEQ. The CDR3 covers 16 residues. The CDR3 nucleotides are TGTGCCAGCAGCCAAGACATATCCTCTGGGGCCAACGTCCTGACTTTC. It translates to CASSQDISSGANVLTF.

The chain joins TRBV29-1 to TRBJ1-1, with 10 nucleotides matching TRBD1. The CDR3 length is 13 residues. Germline V gene sequence: CDR1 SQVTM, CDR2 ANQGSEA. After removal of 6 bases from V and 1 base from J, the junction contained 2 bases not matched to a gene. The CDR3 sequence: CSVRTGGNTEAFF. DNA for the CDR3: TGCAGCGTCAGGACAGGGGGGAACACTGAAGCTTTCTTT.

The chain combines TRBV2 with TRBJ2-2; TRBD1 is a possible D gene (5 bases). This CDR3 is 13 amino acids long. CDR1 SNHLY and CDR2 FYNNEI come from the germline V gene. V lost 6 bases, J lost 4 bases, and 9 bases lay in between. The CDR3 region is CASRGRSTGELFF. For the CDR3, the DNA is TGTGCCAGCAGGGGGCGTAGCACCGGGGAGCTGTTTTTT.

This chain links TRBV7-9 with TRBJ2-3; weak D call: TRBD2 (6 bases). CDR1 is SEHNR and CDR2 is FQNEAQ in the germline V gene (reference sequence). The CDR3 spans 14 residues. V gave up 0 bases and J gave up 10 bases, with 14 bases separating them. The CDR3 spells CASSLATLEGSQYF. The CDR3 nucleotides read TGTGCCAGCAGCTTAGCGACATTGGAGGGATCGCAGTATTTT.

The chain combines TRBV30 with TRBJ2-6; D is undetermined. V was cut by 0 bases and J by 2 bases, with 2 bases left in between. The CDR3 runs to 13 residues. Looked up from germline, CDR1 is GTSNPN and CDR2 is SVGIG (reference sequence). The CDR3 bases are TGTGCCTGGAGTGTCACTGGGGCCAACGTCCTGACTTTC. Translated: CAWSVTGANVLTF.

A single count supports this clone. The chain recombines TRBV14 with TRBJ2-3; D gene ambiguous. V gave up 3 bases and J gave up 5 bases, with 3 bases separating them. The length of the CDR3 is 11 residues. The V gene's germline CDR1 is SGHDN and CDR2 FVKESK. This CDR3 is CASSQKDTQYF. DNA for the CDR3: TGTGCCAGCAGCCAGAAAGATACGCAGTATTTT.

The chain has TRBV5-1 and TRBJ2-4; tentative D call: TRBD1 (6 bases). The CDR3 is made up of 15 amino acids. Germline values: CDR1 SGHRS, CDR2 YFSETQ. V lost 3 bases to trimming and J lost 2 bases, with 12 bases between them. CDR3 residues: CASSWGDRTKNIQYF. The CDR3 DNA reads TGCGCCAGCAGCTGGGGAGACAGGACCAAAAACATTCAGTACTTC.